Listed here is a single TCR beta chain. Measured with immunoSEQ multiplex PCR; TCRdb has only the in-frame clones, and not every one. The sample records under 400,000 clones, 80% to 90% being singletons. This entry belongs to a study of Ad26.COV2.S vaccination and SARS-CoV-2 variants. There are 12 residues in the CDR3. Trimming took off 6 bases at V and 3 bases at J, with 6 bases between the two ends. Germline-derived CDR1 and CDR2 are MNHEY and SMNVEV (reference sequence). Treatment described: around 19 received Ad26.COV2.S at low or high dose, single or two shots; roughly five received placebo; per-sample allocation not given. Vaccine and placebo recipients were sampled on day 63 after the first injection. An Ad26 vector expressing Wuhan-strain SARS-CoV-2 spike constituted the vaccine.

The TCR sequence derives from a person aged 18-60 years who received the Ad26.COV2.S COVID-19 vaccine or a placebo. The rearrangement links TRBV27 to TRBJ1-5; D uncertain. The source material was peripheral blood, sampled in a trial of Ad26.COV2.S vaccine versus placebo. DNA for the CDR3: TGTGCCAGCAGACCCCTCAATCAGCCCCAGCATTTT. This codes for CASRPLNQPQHF.